Below, one T cell receptor (beta chain) is given with its context. This sample is drawn from a study of blood T cell repertoires in COVID-19. Germline CDR1 SNHLY, CDR2 FYNNEI. The V segment lost 1 base and the J segment 1 base; nucleotides outside the gene matches: 4. The length of the CDR3 is 16 residues. Profiled with immunoSEQ multiplex PCR; TCRdb holds only in-frame clones, not every one. The sample has about 310,000 clones; approximately 88% are singletons. The rearrangement uses TRBV2 and TRBJ1-2; 9 nucleotides agree with TRBD1. Sequencing used PBMCs or T cells enriched from blood (not recorded which). The clonotype originates from a young woman who had recovered from COVID-19. The chain's CDR3 is CASSEGTGDFNYGYTF. The CDR3, as DNA: TGTGCCAGCAGTGAAGGGACAGGGGATTTTAACTATGGCTACACCTTC.